This TCR beta chain was profiled in a study of CD8+ T cells in alopecia areata. General study points: Unlike in mice, where it was clearer, TCR sharing across patients was less clear, possibly HLA-related.

Details on this clone: Its specificity is not known.

This CDR3 region has 13 residues. Trimming stripped 6 bases from V and 5 bases from J, with 11 bases between. Germline V lookup: CDR1 LNHDA, CDR2 SQIVND (reference sequence). Reverse transcribed after extraction, RNA yielded cDNA as the sequencing template. Produced via immunoSEQ multiplex PCR; TCRdb's table is partial and in-frame only. This table has 200,000 or so clones, around three fifths appearing once. Sequencing was done on a sample of CD8+ T cells sorted from blood. V usage is TRBV19 and J usage is TRBJ1-5; D possibly corresponds to TRBD1 (5 bases). This clonotype was obtained from a human donor in good health. This CDR3 is CASSNRQDQPQHF. Here the CDR3 DNA reads TGTGCCAGTAGCAACAGGCAAGATCAGCCCCAGCATTTT.